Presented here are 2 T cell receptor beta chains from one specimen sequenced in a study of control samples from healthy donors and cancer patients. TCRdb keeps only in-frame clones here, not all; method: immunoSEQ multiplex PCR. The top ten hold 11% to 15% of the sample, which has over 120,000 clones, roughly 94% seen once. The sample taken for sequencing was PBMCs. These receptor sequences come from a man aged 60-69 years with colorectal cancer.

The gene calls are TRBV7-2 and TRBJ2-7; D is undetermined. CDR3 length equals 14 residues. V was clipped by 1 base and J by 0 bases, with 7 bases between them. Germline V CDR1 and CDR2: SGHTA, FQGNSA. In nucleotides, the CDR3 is TGTGCCAGCAGCTTAGACACCCTCTCCTACGAGCAGTACTTC. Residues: CASSLDTLSYEQYF.

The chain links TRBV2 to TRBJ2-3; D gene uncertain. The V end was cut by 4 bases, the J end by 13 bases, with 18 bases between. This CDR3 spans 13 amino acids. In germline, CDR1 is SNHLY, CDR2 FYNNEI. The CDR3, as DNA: TGTGCCAGCAGTGTGATAAGTCCCGGTAGTAAGTATTTT. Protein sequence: CASSVISPGSKYF.